This T cell receptor beta chain was recorded in a study of radiotherapy plus CTLA-4 blockade in lung cancer. Points from the study as a whole: TCR clones of tumor origin grew in blood after radiotherapy plus ipilimumab.

This clone was picked up one time. Its antigen is as yet unknown. The CDR3 loop spans 16 amino acids. Trimming took 2 bases from V and 3 from J; bases not matched to a gene: 8. Germline V gives CDR1 GTSNPN, CDR2 SVGIG (reference sequence). Method: immunoSEQ multiplex PCR; TCRdb's copy keeps in-frame clones and lacks some. The sample lists roughly 48,000 clones, more than 75% occurring once. The specimen comprised peripheral blood, sampled from a patient treated with radiotherapy plus ipilimumab. The receptor's source is a human donor with non-small cell lung cancer who had stable disease on radiotherapy plus ipilimumab. V usage is TRBV30 and J usage is TRBJ2-7; the match to TRBD2 covers 12 bases. The CDR3 nucleotides are TGTGCCTGGAGTCGCCCCCGGACTAGCGGGAACTACGAGCAGTACTTC. Translated, it gives CAWSRPRTSGNYEQYF.